This T cell receptor (beta chain) was sequenced during a study of blood T cell repertoires in COVID-19 (dated by TCRdb to 2020 to 2022). With regard to the full study: Samples covering the acute and convalescent phases of COVID-19 were provided by collaborators in the United States, Italy and Spain. The prospective study material was composed of cDNA or gDNA derived from T cells, B-cell-depleted T cells, or PBMCs. Deeply sampled blood TCRbeta repertoires from subjects exposed to, actively infected with, or recovered from COVID-19 were included in the dataset. The repertoires were released in a freely available public database intended as a resource for research on the immune response to SARS-CoV-2. Samples came from the ongoing ImmuneRACE study (first 160 participants) plus 1,254 subjects from 6 global collaborators. Sample metadata almost always included a de-identified subject ID, COVID-19 status, age in years and sex. Where HLA class I and class II types were available, the types were taken from metadata supplied by the sample provider, not from assay-based typing. Findings and caveats that apply to the study as a whole: The quantity of clinical and demographic metadata differed by source and by participant and was supplied without curation.

TCRbeta CDR3 regions were amplified from genomic DNA using the immunoSEQ Assay, a bias-controlled multiplex PCR. On the study's bioinformatics: Within the assay, amplification of reference gene primers was used to estimate how many nucleated cells each sample contained. Sequence reads were collapsed and filtered to measure the absolute abundance of every unique TCRbeta CDR3 rearrangement. Productive Simpson clonality was computed per sample as the square root of Simpson's diversity index over productive rearrangements. TCRdb re-hosts the immuneACCESS table, in-frame sequences only. Its copies lack some clones; in the studies checked, an unresolved V gene accounts for under half of them, and the cause for the rest is not known. Clone size and V and J calls were adopted from that table, with D and trimming inferred from the DNA. This sample lists approximately 75,000 clones; 84% were detected once. The ten top clones hold 20% to 25% of the sample.

Each collaborating institution followed its own protocols to collect whole blood in K2EDTA tubes. For TCRbeta analysis, collaborators shipped samples in one of three forms: frozen whole blood, isolated PBMCs, or DNA extracted from either of those sample types. The trim is 3 bases for V and 2 bases for J, with a gap of 6 bases between the germline ends. The CDR3 starts with the cysteine, ends with the phenylalanine, and has 13 residues. Only the CDR3 portion is preserved as DNA: 39 bases, with reading frame beginning at the first base. Note on this clone: Its recognized antigen is unknown. No per-base quality is available; no much larger clone lies one base away.

Sequencing used peripheral blood. The TCR was taken from a woman between 45 and 60 years old with acute or convalescent COVID-19. The V and J genes are TRBV12-3 or TRBV12-4 and TRBJ2-3; the D gene is perhaps TRBD2, on 6 matching bases. The bases are TGTGCCAGCAGTTTGCGGGACACAGATACGCAGTATTTT. This encodes CASSLRDTDTQYF.